This T cell receptor beta chain was recorded in a study of vaccination effects on CD4 cells after COVID-19. Study findings and constraints: Clones induced by infection and by vaccine showed marked clonal contraction late after vaccination.

Peptide-pool stimulation followed by sequencing identified expanded antigen-specific CD4+ clonotypes in the ViraFEST assay. At the end of 9 to 11 days of culture, CD4+ T cells were isolated. Infection dated between March and December 2020, before the Alpha, Beta and Delta variants reached the United States. With about 9.8 ug/ml peptides and around 10 IU/ml IL-2, approximately 2.1 million PBMC per well were cultured. Half-medium replacement with IL-2 medium occurred on days 3 and 7. TCRdb's table, derived via immunoSEQ multiplex PCR, lists solely in-frame clones and lacks some. This table has more than 35,000 clones, 55% to 75% appearing once. From germline, CDR1 is SQVTM and CDR2 ANQGSEA. This CDR3 contains 17 residues. The V gene lost 6 bases and the J gene lost 0 bases, with 22 bases spanning the gap. In regard to this clone: Its antigen remains unidentified.

The chain carries TRBV29-1 and TRBJ2-3, with TRBD2 as a possible D gene (6 bases). The input for sequencing was CD4+ T cells from PBMCs cultured with HCoV-NL63 spike peptides, taken before COVID-19 vaccination. The clonotype originates from a human donor who had a prior SARS-CoV-2 infection. The CDR3 coding sequence is TGCAGCGTGAAAGGGAGGAGGGGACCTGGGAGCACAGATACGCAGTATTTT. Residues: CSVKGRRGPGSTDTQYF.